The 2 T cell receptor beta chains listed next were all sequenced from one sample in a study of blood T cell repertoires in COVID-19 (dated by TCRdb to between 2020 and 2021). Library prep was done by the immunoSEQ multiplex PCR assay. Held by TCRdb, this immuneACCESS table contains in-frame sequences only and omits some clones. Under half of the omission traces to an unresolved V gene where checked; the cause of the rest is unknown. For this sample there are tens of thousands of clones; about 83% appear just once. The top ten clones comprise around 3.3% of the sample. The sample taken for sequencing was peripheral blood. Receptors originate from a man aged 50-60 years with acute or convalescent COVID-19.

The sample holds one count of this clone. The rearrangement uses TRBV12-3 or TRBV12-4 and TRBJ2-2; D not certain. This CDR3 comprises 11 residues. With 7 bases removed from V and 7 bases from J, the gap between germline ends came to 7 bases. As DNA, the CDR3 is TGTGCCAGCACCCTCGGCGGGGAGCTGTTTTTT. Amino acid sequence: CASTLGGELFF.

This clone was detected once. As DNA, the CDR3 is TGTGCCAGCTCACCACCGCCAGGGCTTCTCTCTGGGGCCAACGTCCTGACTTTC. As protein: CASSPPPGLLSGANVLTF. The J gene is TRBJ2-6, the V gene TRBV18; a weak D match, TRBD1 (5 bases). This CDR3 contains 18 residues. The germline V gene encodes CDR1 KGHSH and CDR2 LQKENI. Trimming removed 0 bases at V and 0 bases at J, with 12 bases between.